Presented here are 25 T cell receptor beta chains from one specimen sequenced in a study of blood T cell repertoires in COVID-19. Generated by immunoSEQ multiplex PCR, the TCRdb table keeps only in-frame clones and is missing some. The data contain 60,000 to 70,000 clones, over 75% of them singletons. Source material: peripheral blood. These TCRs come from a man between 50 and 59 years old with acute or convalescent COVID-19.

V usage is TRBV5-4 and J usage is TRBJ2-7; 10 positions agree with TRBD1. This CDR3 has 15 amino acids. Germline V gene data show CDR1 as SGHNT and CDR2 as YYREEE (reference sequence). Losses at the gene ends were 4 bases for V and 5 bases for J; bases not matched to a gene: 9. The DNA of the CDR3 is TGTGCCAGCAGCAAGACAGGGGGCACCTACCACGAGCAGTACGTC. It translates to CASSKTGGTYHEQYV.

This chain connects TRBV7-8 to TRBJ2-2, with TRBD2 matching over 12 bases. The CDR3 contains 18 residues. The V and J ends lost 2 bases and 0 bases, in that order; junction bases with no gene match: 4. Germline V gives CDR1 SGHVS, CDR2 FQNEAQ. CDR3 coding DNA: TGTGCCAGCAGCTTAAAACTAGCGGGGGGACCGAACACCGGGGAGCTGTTTTTT. Translation: CASSLKLAGGPNTGELFF.

The rearrangement joins TRBV5-1 to TRBJ1-1, with a weak D call TRBD1 (5 bases). Trimming left V 4 bases short and J 0 bases short, with 16 bases between. The germline gives CDR1 SGHRS, CDR2 YFSETQ. The CDR3 has 16 amino acids. CDR3 nucleotides: TGCGCCAGCAGCCCCCGTAGGGACTCGATGAACACTGAAGCTTTCTTT. Translating gives CASSPRRDSMNTEAFF.

The J gene is TRBJ2-3, the V gene TRBV10-3; TRBD1 is a possible D gene (6 bases). The CDR3 is 15 residues long. CDR1 and CDR2 from the germline V gene are ENHRY and SYGVKD. The V gene lost 0 bases and the J gene lost 0 bases, with 7 bases spanning the gap. The CDR3 region is CAISESTGSTDTQYF. The CDR3 coding sequence is TGTGCCATCAGTGAGTCAACAGGGAGCACAGATACGCAGTATTTT.

This clone was picked up a small number of times. This chain joins TRBV5-1 and TRBJ1-5; tentatively, D is TRBD1 (6 bases). The germline V and J ends were trimmed by 1 base and 3 bases, with 8 bases remaining between them. Looked up from germline, CDR1 is SGHRS and CDR2 is YFSETQ. This CDR3 comprises 14 residues. The CDR3 reads CASSLTGFNQPQHF. CDR3 sequence (DNA): TGCGCCAGCAGCTTGACAGGGTTCAATCAGCCCCAGCATTTT.

This rearrangement joins TRBV19 to TRBJ1-4; D is ambiguous. V lost 7 bases to trimming and J lost 7 bases, with 16 bases between them. The CDR3 extends over 14 amino acids. Germline V gives CDR1 LNHDA, CDR2 SQIVND (reference sequence). The CDR3 protein is CASTDGRNAEKLFF. CDR3 in DNA: TGTGCCAGTACCGATGGCAGGAACGCTGAAAAACTGTTTTTT.

The gene calls are TRBV5-1 and TRBJ2-7; a weak D match, TRBD2 (6 bases). V was trimmed by 5 bases and J by 0 bases, leaving 12 bases between them. CDR1 and CDR2 from the germline V gene are SGHRS and YFSETQ. The CDR3 contains 14 residues. CDR3 DNA sequence: TGCGCCAGCAGGGGCGGGGTTAACTCCTACGAGCAGTACGTC. The encoded protein is CASRGGVNSYEQYV.

This clone was picked up one time. The V gene is TRBV7-9, the J gene TRBJ1-1; perhaps TRBD1 as D (6 bases). The CDR3 is 14 residues long. Trimming removed 4 bases from V and 4 bases from J, with 13 bases in between. The V gene's germline CDR1 is SEHNR and CDR2 FQNEAQ (reference sequence). This CDR3 reads CASSCTGCSTEAFF. CDR3 DNA: TGTGCCAGCAGCTGCACAGGGTGTTCCACTGAAGCTTTCTTT.

The chain recombines TRBV5-1 with TRBJ2-2; possibly TRBD1 for D (6 bases). This CDR3 is 15 amino acids long. Germline CDR1 and CDR2: SGHRS and YFSETQ. V lost 7 bases and J lost 4, with 17 bases in between. CDR3 DNA sequence: TGCGCCAGCTCCCACCGGCAGGGGACCACCGGGGAGCTGTTTTTT. Translation: CASSHRQGTTGELFF. Using reference TRBV5-1 and TRBJ2-2 for the parts outside the CDR3, the full variable domain is KAGVTQTPRYLIKTRGQQVTLSCSPISGHRSVSWYQQTPGQGLQFLFEYFSETQRNKGNFPGRFSGRQFSNSRSEMNVSTLELGDSALYLCASSHRQGTTGELFFGEGSRLTVL.

This sequence joins TRBV10-3 and TRBJ1-5; TRBD1 matches 10 bases. CDR3 length equals 13 residues. With V trimmed by 10 bases and J by 2 bases, 2 bases remained unmatched. Germline V CDR1 and CDR2: ENHRY, SYGVKD. CDR3 sequence (DNA): TGTGCCAGGACAGGGGGAGGCAATCAGCCCCAGCATTTT. It yields the protein CARTGGGNQPQHF.

V and J are TRBV5-4 and TRBJ1-2; a weak D match, TRBD1 (5 bases). Germline V gives CDR1 SGHNT, CDR2 YYREEE (reference sequence). This CDR3 has 11 amino acids. With 4 bases removed from V and 9 bases from J, the gap between germline ends came to 10 bases. CDR3: CASSRGSSYTF. In nucleotides, the CDR3 is TGTGCCAGCAGCAGGGGAAGTAGCTACACCTTC.

This chain connects TRBV5-1 to TRBJ2-5; 13 nucleotides align to TRBD2. The ends lost 4 bases at V and 0 bases at J; junction bases unmatched: 3. CDR1 SGHRS and CDR2 YFSETQ come from the germline V gene. CDR3 length equals 16 residues. As DNA, the CDR3 is TGCGCCAGCAGCACCGGACTAGCGGGGGACCAAGAGACCCAGTACTTC. This translates into CASSTGLAGDQETQYF. The full variable domain, its missing parts supplied by reference TRBV5-1 and TRBJ2-5, is KAGVTQTPRYLIKTRGQQVTLSCSPISGHRSVSWYQQTPGQGLQFLFEYFSETQRNKGNFPGRFSGRQFSNSRSEMNVSTLELGDSALYLCASSTGLAGDQETQYFGPGTRLLVL.

This chain uses TRBV5-1 with TRBJ2-1; D perhaps matches TRBD1 (7 bases). V dropped 0 bases and J dropped 7 bases, with 14 bases sitting between them. There are 15 residues in the CDR3. Germline CDR1 SGHRS, CDR2 YFSETQ. The CDR3 reads CASSLEGGRGNEQFF. The CDR3 nucleotides are TGCGCCAGCAGCTTGGAGGGGGGCAGGGGGAATGAGCAGTTCTTC.

This clone was counted only a few times. This chain connects TRBV12-3 or TRBV12-4 to TRBJ2-7; D may be TRBD2 (5 bases). This CDR3 has 13 amino acids. V lost 4 bases, J lost 2 bases, and 9 bases lay in between. The CDR3 protein is CASSSSGTYEQYF. The CDR3, as DNA: TGTGCCAGCAGTTCCTCCGGGACCTACGAGCAGTACTTC.

V and J are TRBV7-8 and TRBJ2-6, with TRBD2 matching 7 bases. Germline trimming cut 4 bases from V and 0 bases from J; bases unmatched to any gene: 9. This CDR3 comprises 18 residues. Germline lookup yields CDR1 SGHVS and CDR2 FQNEAQ. The CDR3 nucleotides are TGTGCCAGCAGCTATAGCGGACTAGACTTCTCTGGGGCCAACGTCCTGACTTTC. Its translation: CASSYSGLDFSGANVLTF.

The chain combines TRBV6-2 or TRBV6-3 with TRBJ2-5; 7 bases line up with TRBD1. Germline V CDR1 and CDR2: MNHEY, SVGEGT. Trimming cost V 5 bases and J 4 bases; bases outside gene matches: 10. This CDR3 is 15 amino acids long. In nucleotides, the CDR3 is TGTGCCAGCAGTCTGCTGGGGACAGAAGGAGAGACCCAGTACTTC. Its translation: CASSLLGTEGETQYF.

The gene calls are TRBV18 and TRBJ1-2; D is ambiguous. CDR1 is KGHSH and CDR2 is LQKENI in the germline V gene. The ends were cut back, 6 bases at V and 2 bases at J, with 13 bases in the middle. The CDR3 totals 14 residues. CDR3 protein: CASSSIRENYGYTF. The DNA of the CDR3 is TGTGCCAGCTCCTCAATCCGGGAAAACTATGGCTACACCTTC.

V and J are TRBV7-2 and TRBJ2-5; the D gene is possibly TRBD2 (5 bases). This CDR3 is built from 13 residues. Germline V gene data show CDR1 as SGHTA and CDR2 as FQGNSA. V was pared by 5 bases and J by 5 bases, with 12 bases between. CDR3 loop: CASSPTRMETQYF. As DNA, the CDR3 is TGTGCCAGCAGCCCTACTAGGATGGAGACCCAGTACTTC.

The chain combines TRBV18 with TRBJ1-5; the match to TRBD1 covers 9 bases. This CDR3 contains 14 residues. Germline-derived CDR1 and CDR2 are KGHSH and LQKENI. V dropped 1 base and J dropped 7; count of bases not matched to a gene: 2. The CDR3: CASSPQQGAQPQHF. The DNA for the CDR3 is TGTGCCAGCTCACCACAACAGGGGGCCCAGCCCCAGCATTTT.

This chain links TRBV30 with TRBJ1-6; 8 nucleotides match TRBD1. Losses at the gene ends were 1 base for V and 8 bases for J; bases not matched to a gene: 4. Germline V gene lookup returns CDR1 GTSNPN and CDR2 SVGIG (reference sequence). The CDR3 runs 14 residues. CDR3 amino acids: CAWSAGQGDSPLHF. CDR3 coding DNA: TGTGCCTGGAGTGCAGGACAGGGAGATTCACCCCTCCACTTT.

J is TRBJ2-3 and V is TRBV9; 8 bases map to TRBD2. Losses at the gene ends were 3 bases for V and 2 bases for J; bases not matched to a gene: 11. Germline V gene lookup returns CDR1 SGDLS and CDR2 YYNGEE. This CDR3 spans 17 amino acids. CDR3 nucleotide sequence: TGTGCCAGCAGCGCCACCCTAACTAGCGGACTCACAGATACGCAGTATTTT. Its translation is CASSATLTSGLTDTQYF.

The rearrangement links TRBV19 to TRBJ1-4; D is unresolved. Looked up from germline, CDR1 is LNHDA and CDR2 is SQIVND (reference sequence). V shed 2 bases and J shed 3 bases, with 4 bases lying between them. The CDR3 consists of 13 residues. The CDR3, as DNA: TGTGCCAGTAGTATAAGCCCTAATGAAAAACTGTTTTTT. Its translation is CASSISPNEKLFF.

V is TRBV2 and J is TRBJ1-4; D possibly corresponds to TRBD1 (6 bases). Germline CDR1 is SNHLY and CDR2 is FYNNEI. The CDR3 loop spans 14 amino acids. V was trimmed by 7 bases and J by 4 bases, leaving 13 bases between them. Written as DNA, the CDR3 is TGTGCCAGCACCGACGGACAGAATAATGAAAAACTGTTTTTT. Translating it yields CASTDGQNNEKLFF. The full variable domain, completed using reference TRBV2 and TRBJ1-4, is EPEVTQTPSHQVTQMGQEVILRCVPISNHLYFYWYRQILGQKVEFLVSFYNNEISEKSEIFDDQFSVERPDGSNFTLKIRSTKLEDSAMYFCASTDGQNNEKLFFGSGTQLSVL.

This clone was recorded only once. This chain uses TRBV6-1 with TRBJ2-5; D is perhaps TRBD2 (6 bases). The germline V gene has CDR1 MNHNS and CDR2 SASEGT. The CDR3 has 16 residues. Trimming removed 3 bases at V and 3 bases at J, with 17 bases between. In DNA, the CDR3 is TGTGCCAGCAGTGAGGTAGCGGTGAGGTCTAAAGAGACCCAGTACTTC. Translated: CASSEVAVRSKETQYF.

The V gene is TRBV6-5, the J gene TRBJ2-5; 8 nucleotides align to TRBD1. CDR1 and CDR2 (germline): MNHEY, SVGAGI. The CDR3 contains 15 residues. The V segment lost 6 bases and the J segment 1 base; nucleotides outside the gene matches: 7. This CDR3 reads CASSLEGTGQETQYF. CDR3 sequence (DNA): TGTGCCAGCAGCCTAGAGGGGACAGGCCAAGAGACCCAGTACTTC.